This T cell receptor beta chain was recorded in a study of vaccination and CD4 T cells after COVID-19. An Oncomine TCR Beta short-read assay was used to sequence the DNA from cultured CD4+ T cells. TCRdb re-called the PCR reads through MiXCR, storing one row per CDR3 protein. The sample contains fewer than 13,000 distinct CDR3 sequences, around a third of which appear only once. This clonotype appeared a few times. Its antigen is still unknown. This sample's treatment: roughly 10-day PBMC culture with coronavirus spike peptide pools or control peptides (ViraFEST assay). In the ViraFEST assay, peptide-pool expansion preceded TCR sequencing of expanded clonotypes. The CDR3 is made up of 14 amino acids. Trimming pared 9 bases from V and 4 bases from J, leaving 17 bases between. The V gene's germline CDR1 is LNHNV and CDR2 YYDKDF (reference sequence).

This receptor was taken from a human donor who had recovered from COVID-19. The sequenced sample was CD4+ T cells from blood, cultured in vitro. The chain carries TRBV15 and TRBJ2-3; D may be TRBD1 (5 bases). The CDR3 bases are TGTGCCACTCAACCAGGGTTTGGGGCAGATACGCAGTATTTT. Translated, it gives CATQPGFGADTQYF.